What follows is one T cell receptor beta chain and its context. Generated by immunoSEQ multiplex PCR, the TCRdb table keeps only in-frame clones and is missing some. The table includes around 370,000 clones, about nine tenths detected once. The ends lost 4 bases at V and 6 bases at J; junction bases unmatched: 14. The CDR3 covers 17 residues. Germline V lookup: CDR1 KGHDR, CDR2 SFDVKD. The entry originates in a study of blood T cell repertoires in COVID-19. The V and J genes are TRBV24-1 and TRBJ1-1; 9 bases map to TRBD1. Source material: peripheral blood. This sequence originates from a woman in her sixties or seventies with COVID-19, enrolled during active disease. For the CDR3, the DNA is TGTGCCACCAGTGAGGGTCGACAGGGGGGGCGAAAGGCTGAAGCTTTCTTT. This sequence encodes CATSEGRQGGRKAEAFF.